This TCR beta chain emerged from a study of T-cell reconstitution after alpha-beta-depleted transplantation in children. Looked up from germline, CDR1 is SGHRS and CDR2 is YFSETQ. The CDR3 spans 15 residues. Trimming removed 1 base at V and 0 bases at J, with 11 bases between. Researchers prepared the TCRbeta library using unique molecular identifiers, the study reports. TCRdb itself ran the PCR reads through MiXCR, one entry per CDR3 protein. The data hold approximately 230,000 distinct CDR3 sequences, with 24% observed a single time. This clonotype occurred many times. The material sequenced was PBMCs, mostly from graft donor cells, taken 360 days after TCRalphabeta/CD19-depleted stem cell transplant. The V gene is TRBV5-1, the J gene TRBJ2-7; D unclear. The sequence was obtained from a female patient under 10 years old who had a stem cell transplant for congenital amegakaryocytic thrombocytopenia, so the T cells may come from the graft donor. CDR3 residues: CASSLNAESSYEQYF. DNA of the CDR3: TGCGCCAGCAGCTTGAACGCGGAGAGCTCCTACGAGCAGTACTTC.